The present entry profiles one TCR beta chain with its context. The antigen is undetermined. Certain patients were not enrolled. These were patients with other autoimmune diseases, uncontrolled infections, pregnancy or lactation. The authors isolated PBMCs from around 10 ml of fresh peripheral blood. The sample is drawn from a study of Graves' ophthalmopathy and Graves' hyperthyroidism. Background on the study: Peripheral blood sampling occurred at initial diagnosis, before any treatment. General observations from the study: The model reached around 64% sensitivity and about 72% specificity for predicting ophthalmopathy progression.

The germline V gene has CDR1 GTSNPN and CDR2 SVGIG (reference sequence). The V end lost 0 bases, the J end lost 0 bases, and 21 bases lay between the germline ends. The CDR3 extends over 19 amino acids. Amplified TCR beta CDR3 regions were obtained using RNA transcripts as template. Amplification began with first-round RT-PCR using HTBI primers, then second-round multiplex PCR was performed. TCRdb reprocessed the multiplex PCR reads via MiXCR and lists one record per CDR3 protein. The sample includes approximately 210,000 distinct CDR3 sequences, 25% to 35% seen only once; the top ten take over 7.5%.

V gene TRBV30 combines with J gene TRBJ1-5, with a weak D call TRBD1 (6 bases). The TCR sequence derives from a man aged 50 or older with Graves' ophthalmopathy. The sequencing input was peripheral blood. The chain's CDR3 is CAWSVLTPGHDYSNQPQHF. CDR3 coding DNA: TGTGCCTGGAGTGTTCTTACCCCGGGACACGATTATAGCAATCAGCCCCAGCATTTT.